This passage covers 21 T cell receptor beta chains from one sample sequenced in a study of shared clonotypes between healthy human individuals. TCRdb keeps only in-frame clones here, not all; method: immunoSEQ multiplex PCR. Of millions of clones listed, 85% to 95% are singletons. Sequencing input: naive CD4+ T cells sorted from blood. Subset of the sample: CD45RA+ positively selected. These receptors all come from a man younger than 35 in good health.

This clone was seen more than once but under ten times. Other DNA sequences in this specimen translate into the identical CDR3. The CDR3 loop reads CAWRGTGPYEQYF. The CDR3 DNA sequence: TGTGCCTGGAGGGGGACAGGGCCCTACGAGCAGTACTTC. V and J are TRBV30 and TRBJ2-7; 9 nucleotides align to TRBD1. Germline trimming cut 3 bases from V and 2 bases from J; bases unmatched to any gene: 2. Per germline, CDR1 GTSNPN and CDR2 SVGIG (reference sequence). The CDR3 extends over 13 amino acids.

The CDR3 bases are TGTGCCTGGAGTCCCCCGTGGGACTACCCCTACGAGCAGTACTTC. It encodes CAWSPPWDYPYEQYF. This rearrangement joins TRBV30 to TRBJ2-7; TRBD2 aligns across 7 bases. Germline V gene lookup returns CDR1 GTSNPN and CDR2 SVGIG (reference sequence). CDR3 length: 15 amino acids. V was pared by 2 bases and J by 2 bases, with 9 bases of the junction left unmatched.

This chain uses TRBV18 with TRBJ1-2, with 8 nucleotides matching TRBD1. The germline CDR1 and CDR2 sequences are KGHSH and LQKENI. This CDR3 contains 15 residues. Losses at the gene ends were 2 bases for V and 6 bases for J; bases not matched to a gene: 8. As DNA, the CDR3 is TGTGCCAGCTCACCAAGTGGACAGGGAGGAGATGGCTACACCTTC. This translates into CASSPSGQGGDGYTF. The full variable domain, completed using reference TRBV18 and TRBJ1-2, is NAGVMQNPRHLVRRRGQEARLRCSPMKGHSHVYWYRQLPEEGLKFMVYLQKENIIDESGMPKERFSAEFPKEGPSILRIQQVVRGDSAAYFCASSPSGQGGDGYTFGSGTRLTVV.

The CDR3 nucleotides read TGTGCCAGCTCGACAGGGATCAGAAATCAGCCCCAGCATTTT. It codes for CASSTGIRNQPQHF. The chain is built from TRBV6-5 and TRBJ1-5, with 7 bases matching TRBD1. CDR1 is MNHEY and CDR2 is SVGAGI in the germline V gene. V shed 8 bases, J shed 4 bases, and the junction held 8 bases outside the gene matches. The CDR3 loop spans 14 amino acids.

This clone came up a few times. This chain connects TRBV2 to TRBJ1-2, with 7 bases lining up with TRBD1. J gave up 4 bases and V 5 bases, and 7 bases lay outside the gene matches. This CDR3 has 14 amino acids. Germline values: CDR1 SNHLY, CDR2 FYNNEI. The DNA for the CDR3 is TGTGCCAGCAGTAGCGACAGGGATGGCTATGGCTACACCTTC. Its protein product is CASSSDRDGYGYTF.

The rearrangement joins TRBV5-6 to TRBJ1-6, with D perhaps TRBD1 (5 bases). Trimming pared 0 bases from V and 0 bases from J, leaving 10 bases between. CDR3 length equals 17 residues. Germline CDR1 is SGHDT and CDR2 is YYEEEE. CDR3 DNA sequence: TGTGCCAGCAGCTTGGGGCAGGGTGGCTCCTATAATTCACCCCTCCACTTT. Translation: CASSLGQGGSYNSPLHF.

This rearrangement joins TRBV27 to TRBJ2-4, with 8 bases lining up with TRBD2. This CDR3 has 14 residues. Germline assignment: CDR1 MNHEY and CDR2 SMNVEV (reference sequence). J lost 8 bases, V lost 2 bases, and 5 bases had no gene match. Here the CDR3 reads CASSLGLAEDIQYF. The CDR3 DNA sequence: TGTGCCAGCAGTTTAGGACTAGCTGAAGACATTCAGTACTTC.

The chain uses TRBV5-4 and TRBJ2-4; D call uncertain. Trimming took off 4 bases at V and 0 bases at J, with 8 bases between the two ends. In germline, CDR1 is SGHNT, CDR2 YYREEE (reference sequence). The CDR3 is 14 amino acids. The CDR3: CASSPPLAKNIQYF. DNA of the CDR3: TGTGCCAGCAGCCCCCCATTAGCCAAAAACATTCAGTACTTC.

The chain links TRBV7-8 to TRBJ2-5; possible D gene TRBD2, 6 bases. The V gene's germline CDR1 is SGHVS and CDR2 FQNEAQ. The length of the CDR3 is 14 residues. Trimming took 7 bases from V and 1 from J, leaving 13 bases between them. CDR3 loop: CASNTAGLQETQYF. In DNA, the CDR3 is TGTGCCAGCAATACCGCGGGGCTCCAAGAGACCCAGTACTTC. Using reference TRBV7-8 and TRBJ2-5 for the parts outside the CDR3, the full variable domain is GAGVSQSPRYKVAKRGQDVALRCDPISGHVSLFWYQQALGQGPEFLTYFQNEAQLDKSGLPSDRFFAERPEGSVSTLKIQRTQQEDSAVYLCASNTAGLQETQYFGPGTRLLVL.

The V gene is TRBV6-5, the J gene TRBJ1-4; D gene uncertain. Germline lookup yields CDR1 MNHEY and CDR2 SVGAGI. The CDR3 has 15 amino acids. V was shortened by 3 bases and J by 0 bases, with 8 bases between the two germline ends. CDR3 sequence reads: CASSYMSATNEKLFF. The CDR3, as DNA: TGTGCCAGCAGTTATATGTCAGCAACTAATGAAAAACTGTTTTTT.

CDR3 residues: CASSYGGNGNEQFF. CDR3 DNA: TGTGCCAGCAGTTACGGGGGGAACGGCAATGAGCAGTTCTTC. The chain is built from TRBV6-5 and TRBJ2-1; weak D call: TRBD2 (6 bases). CDR1 and CDR2 (germline): MNHEY, SVGAGI. Trimming removed 2 bases at V and 6 bases at J, with 11 bases between. The CDR3 runs 14 residues.

This clone came up once. V gene TRBV5-6 combines with J gene TRBJ2-3; D is undetermined. V lost 0 bases and J 4 bases, leaving 6 bases between the germline ends. Germline lookup yields CDR1 SGHDT and CDR2 YYEEEE. The CDR3 sequence is 13 residues long. CDR3 coding DNA: TGTGCCAGCAGCTTGGCCGTGGCAGATACGCAGTATTTT. It yields the protein CASSLAVADTQYF.

The V gene is TRBV4-1, the J gene TRBJ2-1, with no clear D. The CDR3 length is 15 residues. Germline V gene sequence: CDR1 MGHRA, CDR2 YSYEKL. Trimming stripped 1 base from V and 1 base from J, with 8 bases between. For the CDR3, the DNA is TGCGCCAGCAGCCAAGCCCCGGAGTCCTACAATGAGCAGTTCTTC. This encodes CASSQAPESYNEQFF.

The genes are TRBV2 and TRBJ2-1; D may be TRBD2 (5 bases). CDR1 and CDR2 (germline): SNHLY, FYNNEI. V was clipped by 5 bases and J by 3 bases, with 14 bases between them. The CDR3 contains 15 residues. CDR3 amino acids: CASSQTIISYNEQFF. In nucleotides, the CDR3 is TGTGCCAGCAGTCAGACTATCATAAGCTACAATGAGCAGTTCTTC. Looking up the rest from reference TRBV2 and TRBJ2-1 gives the full variable domain: EPEVTQTPSHQVTQMGQEVILRCVPISNHLYFYWYRQILGQKVEFLVSFYNNEISEKSEIFDDQFSVERPDGSNFTLKIRSTKLEDSAMYFCASSQTIISYNEQFFGPGTRLTVL.

The rearrangement uses TRBV30 and TRBJ2-3; 8 bases fit TRBD1. There are 15 residues in the CDR3. In germline, CDR1 is GTSNPN, CDR2 SVGIG (reference sequence). J was trimmed by 6 bases and V by 0 bases; bases with no gene match: 8. In nucleotides, the CDR3 is TGTGCCTGGAGTGTAGGCAGGGGGCCAAGGGATACGCAGTATTTT. This translates into CAWSVGRGPRDTQYF.

The chain recombines TRBV5-4 with TRBJ2-1; 8 nucleotides match TRBD2. Per germline, CDR1 SGHNT and CDR2 YYREEE (reference sequence). The V gene end was trimmed by 4 bases and the J gene end by 9 bases; junction bases not matched to a gene: 15. This CDR3 has 16 residues. CDR3 residues: CASSPPGTRSLGEQFF. In nucleotides, the CDR3 is TGTGCCAGCAGCCCCCCCGGGACTAGGTCGCTCGGTGAGCAGTTCTTC.

The J gene is TRBJ2-5, the V gene TRBV29-1; a possible D gene is TRBD2 (6 bases). The V gene lost 5 bases and the J gene lost 5 bases, with 15 bases spanning the gap. Germline V CDR1 and CDR2: SQVTM, ANQGSEA. There are 13 residues in the CDR3. CDR3 in amino acids: CSVRDSGGETQYF. The CDR3 DNA reads as TGCAGCGTTCGGGACTCCGGCGGGGAGACCCAGTACTTC.

A single count supports this clone. The V and J genes are TRBV19 and TRBJ2-5; D unclear. V lost 4 bases to trimming and J lost 5 bases, with 11 bases between them. The CDR3 is made up of 13 amino acids. In germline, CDR1 is LNHDA, CDR2 SQIVND (reference sequence). Here the CDR3 reads CASSTPFSETQYF. The CDR3 nucleotides read TGTGCCAGTAGTACCCCGTTCTCGGAGACCCAGTACTTC.

The V call is TRBV18, the J call TRBJ2-7, with D perhaps given as TRBD1 or TRBD2 (6 bases each). Between the trimmed V and J ends, which lost 3 bases and 4 bases, there was a span of 16 bases. This CDR3 has 15 residues. Germline lookup yields CDR1 KGHSH and CDR2 LQKENI. The CDR3 coding sequence is TGTGCCAGCTCACCTAATTCGGGGGCGGGTTACGAGCAGTACTTC. Translation: CASSPNSGAGYEQYF.

V and J are TRBV29-1 and TRBJ1-1; a weak D match, TRBD1 (5 bases). Germline CDR1 SQVTM, CDR2 ANQGSEA. The CDR3 spans 13 residues. The V end lost 4 bases, the J end lost 1 base, and 10 bases lay between the germline ends. CDR3: CSVGGAQNTEAFF. The CDR3 nucleotides read TGCAGCGTTGGAGGGGCCCAGAACACTGAAGCTTTCTTT.

Here the CDR3 reads CASSMGGGYEQYF. CDR3 in DNA: TGTGCCAGTAGTATGGGCGGGGGCTACGAGCAGTACTTC. The chain has TRBV19 and TRBJ2-7; 7 bases are shared with TRBD2. V shed 3 bases, J shed 3 bases, and the junction held 2 bases outside the gene matches. Germline CDR1 and CDR2: LNHDA and SQIVND (reference sequence). The CDR3 contains 13 residues.